Below, 17 T cell receptor beta chains from the same sample are listed, as sequenced in a study of regulatory T cells in long-lasting Graves disease. Arm-PCR of CDR3 regions and iRepertoire HTBI primers were the basis on which TCR beta libraries were built. TCRdb reanalysed the multiplex PCR reads using MiXCR and keeps one entry per CDR3 protein. The sample has 510,000 or so distinct CDR3 sequences; around 12% are singletons. As to time point: newly diagnosed GD, antithyroid drugs for less than 3 months. The TCR library was made from RNA that had been extracted from PBMCs in TRIzol. In addition, the sample was reused for a study of T cells in Graves' hyperthyroidism and ophthalmopathy.

The sample here was peripheral blood mononuclear cells (PBMCs), taken at new diagnosis, from a patient treated with antithyroid drugs. These receptors came from a woman aged 25 to 39 with Graves disease.

This clonotype was picked up many times. The chain has TRBV27 and TRBJ1-2; perhaps TRBD1 as D (6 bases). Germline-derived CDR1 and CDR2 are MNHEY and SMNVEV (reference sequence). The CDR3 runs to 13 residues. Trimming took 6 bases from V and 4 from J, leaving 12 bases between them. The CDR3 region has the DNA TGTGCCAGCAGCTTAGACAGGAGCTATGGCTACACCTTC. Amino acids: CASSLDRSYGYTF.

This clonotype has more than one count but fewer than ten. The V and J genes are TRBV19 and TRBJ2-1; 10 positions match TRBD2. J lost 9 bases, V lost 5 bases, and 7 bases had no gene match. Germline V gene data show CDR1 as LNHDA and CDR2 as SQIVND (reference sequence). This CDR3 is 14 amino acids long. The CDR3 spells CASSLTSGRTEQFF. The CDR3 DNA sequence: TGTGCCAGTAGTTTGACTAGCGGGCGGACTGAGCAGTTCTTC.

This clonotype was detected ten times or more. The chain combines TRBV2 with TRBJ2-2, with TRBD2 matching over 7 bases. The CDR3 length is 15 residues. V shed 5 bases, J shed 2 bases, and the junction held 5 bases outside the gene matches. Germline assignment: CDR1 SNHLY and CDR2 FYNNEI. The CDR3 spells CASSHTSVNTGELFF. The CDR3 bases are TGTGCCAGCAGTCACACTAGCGTTAACACCGGGGAGCTGTTTTTT.

This clonotype was detected ten times or more. This chain uses TRBV24-1 with TRBJ2-1; 9 bases are a match to TRBD2. Looked up from germline, CDR1 is KGHDR and CDR2 is SFDVKD. The CDR3 totals 13 residues. Unmatched junction bases numbered 6, after V lost 8 bases and J lost 8 bases. CDR3 in amino acids: CATKASGTDEQFF. The CDR3 DNA reads TGTGCCACCAAGGCTAGCGGGACTGATGAGCAGTTCTTC.

This clonotype was observed at least ten times. The V and J genes are TRBV7-2 and TRBJ2-2; D unresolved. Germline V gene lookup returns CDR1 SGHTA and CDR2 FQGNSA. CDR3 length equals 12 residues. The V and J ends lost 3 bases and 6 bases respectively, with 5 bases between them. The CDR3 loop is CASSFMAGELFF. The CDR3 DNA is TGTGCCAGCAGCTTTATGGCCGGGGAGCTGTTTTTT.

The chain has TRBV19 and TRBJ1-5, with D perhaps TRBD1 (6 bases). The ends were cut back, 7 bases at V and 0 bases at J, with 13 bases in the middle. The V gene's germline CDR1 is LNHDA and CDR2 SQIVND (reference sequence). This CDR3 region has 15 residues. The CDR3 region is CASMEDSYSNQPQHF. Written as DNA, the CDR3 is TGTGCCAGTATGGAGGACAGTTATAGCAATCAGCCCCAGCATTTT. The variable domain in full, completed from reference TRBV19 and TRBJ1-5, reads DGGITQSPKYLFRKEGQNVTLSCEQNLNHDAMYWYRQDPGQGLRLIYYSQIVNDFQKGDIAEGYSVSREKKESFPLTVTSAQKNPTAFYLCASMEDSYSNQPQHFGDGTRLSIL.

This clonotype showed up just a few times. The DNA for the CDR3 is TGTGCCACCAGTGACATTGACAGCTCCGATCAGCCCCAGCATTTT. This encodes CATSDIDSSDQPQHF. V gene TRBV24-1 combines with J gene TRBJ1-5, with D maybe TRBD1 (5 bases). Germline V gene lookup returns CDR1 KGHDR and CDR2 SFDVKD. This CDR3 comprises 15 residues. The ends were cut back, 4 bases at V and 5 bases at J, with 14 bases in the middle.

This clonotype was seen at least ten times. Here the CDR3 reads CASSPQPGRSSYNEQFF. Here the CDR3 DNA reads TGTGCCAGCAGCCCCCAACCGGGACGGAGCTCCTACAATGAGCAGTTCTTC. The V and J genes are TRBV11-3 and TRBJ2-1; D may be TRBD1 or TRBD2 (5 bases each). Trimming took 5 bases from V and 0 from J, leaving 17 bases between them. The CDR3 runs 17 residues. Germline assignment: CDR1 SGHNT and CDR2 YENEEA. Combining the CDR3 with reference TRBV11-3 and TRBJ2-1 gives the whole variable domain EAGVVQSPRYKIIEKKQPVAFWCNPISGHNTLYWYLQNLGQGPELLIRYENEEAVDDSQLPKDRFSAERLKGVDSTLKIQPAELGDSAVYLCASSPQPGRSSYNEQFFGPGTRLTVL.

This clonotype was seen many times. The V gene is TRBV3-1, the J gene TRBJ2-1; 7 bases are shared with TRBD2. The CDR3 is 15 residues long. V trimming: 0 bases; J trimming: 11 bases; junction bases outside the gene matches: 10. Looked up from germline, CDR1 is LGHDT and CDR2 is YNNKEL (reference sequence). In DNA, the CDR3 is TGTGCCAGCAGCCAAGAGATAGCGGGCGCTGAAAAGCAGTTCTTC. As protein: CASSQEIAGAEKQFF.

A few counts support this clonotype. The chain combines TRBV5-1 with TRBJ2-2; D remains ambiguous. The germline V gene encodes CDR1 SGHRS and CDR2 YFSETQ. The V gene lost 3 bases and the J gene lost 5 bases, with 8 bases spanning the gap. The length of the CDR3 is 13 residues. CDR3: CASSSTTTGELFF. As DNA, the CDR3 is TGCGCCAGCAGCTCGACGACTACCGGGGAGCTGTTTTTT. The entire variable domain, with the rest obtained from reference TRBV5-1 and TRBJ2-2, is as follows: KAGVTQTPRYLIKTRGQQVTLSCSPISGHRSVSWYQQTPGQGLQFLFEYFSETQRNKGNFPGRFSGRQFSNSRSEMNVSTLELGDSALYLCASSSTTTGELFFGEGSRLTVL.

V gene TRBV29-1 combines with J gene TRBJ2-2; the match to TRBD1 covers 9 bases. Trimming took 4 bases from V and 6 from J; bases not matched to a gene: 21. This CDR3 has 19 amino acids. Germline assignment: CDR1 SQVTM and CDR2 ANQGSEA. Here the CDR3 reads CSVGGGKSTTGGRAGELFF. The CDR3, as DNA: TGCAGCGTTGGAGGGGGAAAATCTACCACAGGGGGCCGCGCCGGGGAGCTGTTTTTT.

Notes on this clonotype: A much larger clone sits a single nucleotide away, making a read error possible. The chain is built from TRBV7-2 and TRBJ1-1; a possible D gene is TRBD1 (5 bases). V was shortened by 5 bases and J by 3 bases, with 7 bases between the two germline ends. Germline V gives CDR1 SGHTA, CDR2 FQGNSA. This CDR3 region has 12 residues. This chain's CDR3 is CASSGGDTEAFF. CDR3 DNA sequence: TGTGCCAGCAGCGGGGGAGACACTGAAGCTTTCTTT.

This clonotype was counted many times. The chain links TRBV27 to TRBJ1-2; 7 bases line up with TRBD1. The trim removed 5 bases at V and 7 bases at J, leaving 10 bases unmatched. The CDR3 consists of 14 residues. Germline lookup yields CDR1 MNHEY and CDR2 SMNVEV (reference sequence). CDR3 sequence: CASSTVGDSAGYTF. DNA for the CDR3: TGTGCCAGCAGTACGGTGGGGGACAGCGCTGGCTACACCTTC.

The chain links TRBV7-9 to TRBJ1-1; D is uncertain. The CDR3 is 9 amino acids. Trimming took 6 bases from V and 6 from J, leaving 2 bases between them. CDR1 and CDR2 from the germline V gene are SEHNR and FQNEAQ (reference sequence). The CDR3 DNA reads as TGTGCCAGCAGTCCTGAAGCTTTCTTT. Amino acids: CASSPEAFF.

This clonotype appeared many times. V and J are TRBV5-1 and TRBJ2-7, with D perhaps TRBD1 (6 bases). CDR1 and CDR2 from the germline V gene are SGHRS and YFSETQ. The CDR3 extends over 15 amino acids. The V and J ends lost 4 bases and 3 bases respectively, with 17 bases between them. This CDR3 is CASSPQGPSDYEQYF. In nucleotides, the CDR3 is TGCGCCAGCAGCCCACAGGGTCCCTCCGACTACGAGCAGTACTTC.

This clonotype was detected many times. The chain employs TRBV11-3 and TRBJ2-1, with 7 bases matching TRBD2. The V segment lost 4 bases and the J segment 0 bases; nucleotides outside the gene matches: 3. CDR3 length equals 15 residues. CDR1 is SGHNT, CDR2 YENEEA, per germline. CDR3 loop: CASSSRGGSYNEQFF. The CDR3 bases are TGTGCCAGCAGCTCCCGCGGGGGCTCCTACAATGAGCAGTTCTTC.

The CDR3 protein is CSAREEKGSSYEQYF. The CDR3 DNA sequence: TGCAGTGCTAGGGAAGAGAAGGGGAGCTCCTACGAGCAGTACTTC. The chain is built from TRBV20-1 and TRBJ2-7; D could derive from TRBD1 or TRBD2 (5 bases each). Looked up from germline, CDR1 is DFQATT and CDR2 is SNEGSKA (reference sequence). The CDR3 runs to 15 residues. V was cut by 3 bases and J by 0 bases, with 15 bases left in between.